The 12 T cell receptor beta chains in this list originate from one sample, sequenced in a study of T-cell memory formation after mild COVID-19. Each CDR3 protein is one row after TCRdb ran MiXCR on the 5' RACE reads. This sample has roughly 340,000 distinct CDR3 sequences, with approximately 22% found just once. The sample was PBMCs or a T cell subset sorted from them (not recorded which). Receptors were obtained from a man aged 18 to 29 who had mild COVID-19 (a few samples of this study predate the infection). Cell type and time point are not known.

The table lists this clonotype with a few counts. The V call is TRBV7-2, the J call TRBJ2-1; TRBD1 aligns across 7 bases. Germline V gene lookup returns CDR1 SGHTA and CDR2 FQGNSA. There are 15 residues in the CDR3. V shed 5 bases and J 9 bases; nucleotides not matched to a gene: 13. The CDR3 region has the DNA TGTGCCAGCAGCCGACCGGGACAGTTGTTAAGTGAGCAGTTCTTC. Its translation is CASSRPGQLLSEQFF.

The sample holds a few counts of this clonotype. This chain joins TRBV6-5 and TRBJ1-4; TRBD1 aligns across 9 bases. V lost 0 bases to trimming and J lost 11 bases; unmatched junction nucleotides: 4. CDR3 length: 14 amino acids. CDR1 MNHEY and CDR2 SVGAGI come from the germline V gene. CDR3 protein: CASSYSGQGWKLFF. CDR3 nucleotide sequence: TGTGCCAGCAGTTACTCGGGACAGGGTTGGAAACTGTTTTTT.

This rearrangement joins TRBV5-1 to TRBJ1-3; D unresolved. Germline CDR1 SGHRS, CDR2 YFSETQ. The CDR3 is made up of 17 amino acids. Trimming removed 1 base from V and 0 bases from J, with 14 bases in between. The CDR3 region is CASSLFGTRNSGNTIYF. CDR3 DNA sequence: TGCGCCAGCAGCTTGTTCGGTACACGGAACTCTGGAAACACCATATATTTT.

This clonotype was counted a few times. The chain carries TRBV10-3 and TRBJ2-1, with D possibly being TRBD2 (7 bases). The CDR3 sequence is 17 residues long. Germline V CDR1 and CDR2: ENHRY, SYGVKD. V was clipped by 6 bases and J by 8 bases, with 26 bases between them. CDR3 residues: CAISDWFEGGPEDEQFF. CDR3 DNA sequence: TGTGCCATCAGCGACTGGTTCGAGGGGGGGCCGGAGGATGAGCAGTTCTTC.

The chain combines TRBV7-2 with TRBJ2-5; TRBD2 aligns across 11 bases. The length of the CDR3 is 15 residues. Unmatched junction bases numbered 6, after V lost 6 bases and J lost 3 bases. Germline lookup yields CDR1 SGHTA and CDR2 FQGNSA. The CDR3 DNA follows: TGTGCCAGCAGACCTCGACTAGCGGGGAAAGAGACCCAGTACTTC. This encodes CASRPRLAGKETQYF.

The V call is TRBV29-1, the J call TRBJ1-1, with D possibly TRBD1 on 6 matching bases. Germline-derived CDR1 and CDR2 are SQVTM and ANQGSEA. The V gene lost 4 bases and the J gene lost 1 base, with 25 bases spanning the gap. The CDR3 runs to 18 residues. The CDR3 coding sequence is TGCAGCGTTGTCGGGTTTGGCGGTCCGGGACAACCGAACACTGAAGCTTTCTTT. Translated, it gives CSVVGFGGPGQPNTEAFF. The variable domain in full, with the rest retrieved from reference TRBV29-1 and TRBJ1-1, is SAVISQKPSRDICQRGTSLTIQCQVDSQVTMMFWYRQQPGQSLTLIATANQGSEATYESGFVIDKFPISRPNLTFSTLTVSNMSPEDSSIYLCSVVGFGGPGQPNTEAFFGQGTRLTVV.

This clonotype has more than one count but fewer than ten. The J gene is TRBJ2-3, the V gene TRBV4-1; TRBD2 aligns across 12 bases. Per germline, CDR1 MGHRA and CDR2 YSYEKL. V shed 2 bases and J 6 bases; nucleotides not matched to a gene: 9. This CDR3 is built from 17 residues. CDR3 protein: CASSQRLAGVPGDTQYF. In DNA form, the CDR3 reads TGCGCCAGCAGCCAACGACTAGCGGGGGTTCCTGGGGATACGCAGTATTTT.

Only one count was recorded for this clonotype. The chain employs TRBV10-3 and TRBJ1-2, with D maybe TRBD1 (5 bases). The CDR3 is 17 amino acids. Deletions cut 5 bases from V and 9 bases from J, with 28 bases between. Germline-derived CDR1 and CDR2 are ENHRY and SYGVKD. The CDR3 loop is CAISLSVFRQGQTSYTF. The CDR3 coding sequence is TGTGCCATCAGTCTTTCGGTTTTTAGGCAGGGCCAAACTAGCTACACCTTC.

This chain connects TRBV5-1 to TRBJ2-1, with D perhaps assigned TRBD1 or TRBD2 (5 bases each). Germline V lookup: CDR1 SGHRS, CDR2 YFSETQ. The ends were cut back, 1 base at V and 9 bases at J, with 14 bases in the middle. This CDR3 comprises 14 residues. The CDR3 region is CASSLPGGSGEQFF. The CDR3 DNA reads as TGCGCCAGCAGCTTGCCTGGGGGATCTGGTGAGCAGTTCTTC.

The chain has TRBV5-1 and TRBJ1-1, with D unclear. The CDR3 is made up of 15 amino acids. Deletions cut 4 bases from V and 1 base from J, with 14 bases between. Germline lookup yields CDR1 SGHRS and CDR2 YFSETQ. The chain's CDR3 is CASSTKAVGNTEAFF. As DNA, the CDR3 is TGCGCCAGCAGCACCAAGGCAGTGGGGAACACTGAAGCTTTCTTT.

This clonotype was counted only a few times. The rearrangement joins TRBV10-3 to TRBJ2-5; 7 bases match TRBD2. Trimming removed 6 bases from V and 5 bases from J; junction bases left unmatched: 6. CDR3 size: 13 residues. The V gene's germline CDR1 is ENHRY and CDR2 SYGVKD. The CDR3 region has the DNA TGTGCCATCAGCCTAGCGGATGGGGAGACCCAGTACTTC. Its translation: CAISLADGETQYF.

This clonotype has only a few counts. This sequence joins TRBV6-4 and TRBJ1-1, with D perhaps matching TRBD1 (5 bases). V was trimmed by 11 bases and J by 7 bases, leaving 29 bases between them. CDR1 and CDR2 (germline): MRHNA, SNTAGT. This CDR3 contains 16 residues. The CDR3 sequence is CAPPGQSGGSCREAFF. In DNA form, the CDR3 reads TGTGCCCCCCCAGGACAATCGGGGGGAAGTTGTCGTGAAGCTTTCTTT.